These 21 T cell receptor beta chains were sequenced from one sample in a study of T cell changes during pregnancy in multiple sclerosis. TCRdb's table, derived via immunoSEQ multiplex PCR, lists solely in-frame clones and lacks some. This sample has about 68,000 clones, with 75% to 95% found just once. Sequencing used peripheral blood, obtained in the third trimester of pregnancy. Receptor source: a female donor with multiple sclerosis, enrolled in a pregnancy study.

The rearrangement joins TRBV9 to TRBJ2-1, with a possible D match to TRBD1 (6 bases). The CDR3 extends over 14 amino acids. Germline-derived CDR1 and CDR2 are SGDLS and YYNGEE. The V end lost 2 bases, the J end lost 7 bases, and 13 bases lay between the germline ends. CDR3 nucleotide sequence: TGTGCCAGCAGCGTCAGGGGCATGGGGAATGAGCAGTTCTTC. Its translation is CASSVRGMGNEQFF.

The DNA for the CDR3 is TGTGCCAGCAGTACGGACAGTGAAGCTTTCTTT. Translation: CASSTDSEAFF. The chain combines TRBV5-4 with TRBJ1-1; maybe TRBD1 (6 bases). CDR1 and CDR2 (germline): SGHNT, YYREEE (reference sequence). V lost 5 bases and J 7 bases, leaving 9 bases between the germline ends. CDR3 length: 11 residues. The full variable domain, completed using reference TRBV5-4 and TRBJ1-1, is ETGVTQSPTHLIKTRGQQVTLRCSSQSGHNTVSWYQQALGQGPQFIFQYYREEENGRGNFPPRFSGLQFPNYSSELNVNALELDDSALYLCASSTDSEAFFGQGTRLTVV.

The rearrangement joins TRBV7-9 to TRBJ2-7; TRBD1 matches 7 bases. V lost 2 bases to trimming and J lost 4 bases; unmatched junction nucleotides: 5. The CDR3 length is 14 residues. Germline V gene lookup returns CDR1 SEHNR and CDR2 FQNEAQ (reference sequence). This chain's CDR3 is CASSLPGQPYEQYF. The CDR3 nucleotides read TGTGCCAGCAGCTTACCGGGACAGCCATACGAGCAGTACTTC.

V usage is TRBV9 and J usage is TRBJ1-2; 8 bases are shared with TRBD1. The germline gives CDR1 SGDLS, CDR2 YYNGEE. This CDR3 has 15 residues. The V and J ends lost 3 bases and 2 bases, in that order; junction bases with no gene match: 6. In DNA form, the CDR3 reads TGTGCCAGCAGCGCCGGACAGGGAGGGAACTATGGCTACACCTTC. Translated, it gives CASSAGQGGNYGYTF.

This chain links TRBV27 with TRBJ2-1; 12 nucleotides match TRBD2. The ends lost 3 bases at V and 6 bases at J; junction bases unmatched: 12. CDR3 size: 18 residues. The germline gives CDR1 MNHEY, CDR2 SMNVEV (reference sequence). CDR3 coding DNA: TGTGCCAGCAGTTTCCTACGACTAGCGGGGGACCACTCCAATGAGCAGTTCTTC. It translates to CASSFLRLAGDHSNEQFF.

The chain is built from TRBV27 and TRBJ2-1, with D unclear. Germline CDR1 MNHEY, CDR2 SMNVEV (reference sequence). Trimming removed 5 bases at V and 0 bases at J, with 11 bases between. The CDR3 is made up of 15 amino acids. The CDR3 sequence is CASSQHRSSYNEQFF. In DNA form, the CDR3 reads TGTGCCAGCAGTCAACACCGGAGCTCCTACAATGAGCAGTTCTTC.

The genes are TRBV27 and TRBJ2-7, with 8 bases lining up with TRBD1. The J segment lost 6 bases and the V segment lost 5 bases, leaving 9 bases of the junction unmatched. CDR1 and CDR2 from the germline V gene are MNHEY and SMNVEV (reference sequence). The CDR3 totals 14 residues. CDR3 DNA: TGTGCCAGCAGTACCTCGACAGGGGTACCCGAGCAGTACTTC. It encodes CASSTSTGVPEQYF.

The chain uses TRBV5-1 and TRBJ1-1; a weak D match, TRBD1 (6 bases). The CDR3 is made up of 14 amino acids. Germline CDR1 reads SGHRS; CDR2 reads YFSETQ. Trimming pared 4 bases from V and 3 bases from J, leaving 13 bases between. The CDR3 DNA is TGCGCCAGCAGCCTCCAGGGGCCTGACACTGAAGCTTTCTTT. It is translated as CASSLQGPDTEAFF.

This chain connects TRBV13 to TRBJ1-1; no firm D call. The V gene lost 0 bases and the J gene lost 0 bases, with 5 bases spanning the gap. Germline V gene lookup returns CDR1 PRHDT and CDR2 FYEKMQ (reference sequence). The CDR3 is 14 amino acids. The CDR3 here is CASSLGRLNTEAFF. DNA for the CDR3: TGTGCCAGCAGCTTAGGCCGGTTGAACACTGAAGCTTTCTTT.

The J gene is TRBJ2-2, the V gene TRBV6-5; TRBD1 is a possible D gene (6 bases). The V end lost 7 bases, the J end lost 2 bases, and 14 bases lay between the germline ends. Germline V gene data show CDR1 as MNHEY and CDR2 as SVGAGI. The CDR3 contains 15 residues. In nucleotides, the CDR3 is TGTGCCAGCACCCGGACAGATGATAACACCGGGGAGCTGTTTTTT. Residues: CASTRTDDNTGELFF.

V usage is TRBV18 and J usage is TRBJ1-2; tentative D call: TRBD1 (6 bases). Germline-derived CDR1 and CDR2 are KGHSH and LQKENI. Trimming stripped 3 bases from V and 2 bases from J, with 10 bases between. The CDR3 extends over 14 amino acids. The CDR3 coding sequence is TGTGCCAGCTCACCCGGACAGCGGAACTATGGCTACACCTTC. Encoded protein: CASSPGQRNYGYTF.

The gene calls are TRBV6-4 and TRBJ2-1; D is perhaps TRBD2 (5 bases). Germline assignment: CDR1 MRHNA and CDR2 SNTAGT. V gave up 8 bases and J gave up 0 bases, with 17 bases separating them. This CDR3 spans 16 amino acids. CDR3 bases: TGTGCCAGCCCAGAAGAGAAAGGAGGCTCCTACAATGAGCAGTTCTTC. Translating it yields CASPEEKGGSYNEQFF.

On this clone itself: Other DNA sequences in the same sample also yield this CDR3. V usage is TRBV7-2 and J usage is TRBJ2-1; 8 bases are shared with TRBD1. The CDR3 spans 13 residues. Germline-derived CDR1 and CDR2 are SGHTA and FQGNSA. Unmatched junction bases numbered 3, after V lost 5 bases and J lost 6 bases. Written as DNA, the CDR3 is TGTGCCAGCAGCCTCGGGACAGGCAATGAGCAGTTCTTC. Amino acid sequence: CASSLGTGNEQFF.

The chain recombines TRBV19 with TRBJ1-2; no definite D call. Between the trimmed V and J ends, which lost 3 bases and 3 bases, there was a span of 14 bases. CDR1 and CDR2 from the germline V gene are LNHDA and SQIVND (reference sequence). The CDR3 has 15 amino acids. CDR3: CASSIFMPGDYGYTF. CDR3 sequence (DNA): TGTGCCAGTAGTATCTTTATGCCGGGTGACTATGGCTACACCTTC. Using reference TRBV19 and TRBJ1-2 for the parts outside the CDR3, the full variable domain is DGGITQSPKYLFRKEGQNVTLSCEQNLNHDAMYWYRQDPGQGLRLIYYSQIVNDFQKGDIAEGYSVSREKKESFPLTVTSAQKNPTAFYLCASSIFMPGDYGYTFGSGTRLTVV.

CDR3 bases: TGTGCCAGCAGCGCCCTGGGGGGGGGCGCTGAAAAACTGTTTTTT. Amino acid sequence: CASSALGGGAEKLFF. J is TRBJ1-4 and V is TRBV9; weak D call: TRBD1 (6 bases). This CDR3 is built from 15 residues. Germline lookup yields CDR1 SGDLS and CDR2 YYNGEE. The V gene lost 3 bases and the J gene lost 7 bases, with 16 bases spanning the gap.

This clone came up once. The V gene is TRBV20-1, the J gene TRBJ1-2, with 10 nucleotides matching TRBD1. The CDR3 contains 11 residues. The germline V gene has CDR1 DFQATT and CDR2 SNEGSKA (reference sequence). With 6 bases clipped from V and 8 bases from J, the junction kept 3 bases outside the gene matches. Here the CDR3 DNA reads TGCAGTGCGACAGGGGGCCGGGGCTACACCTTC. Residues: CSATGGRGYTF.

In its sample, this clone was seen a few times. The V and J genes are TRBV27 and TRBJ2-7, with D hard to call. The germline CDR1 and CDR2 sequences are MNHEY and SMNVEV (reference sequence). V lost 6 bases to trimming and J lost 2 bases, with 8 bases between them. The CDR3 is 12 amino acids. The CDR3 region is CASRKGAYEQYF. The CDR3 region has the DNA TGTGCCAGCAGGAAAGGAGCCTACGAGCAGTACTTC.

The chain has TRBV7-8 and TRBJ1-1; D uncertain. The CDR3 consists of 13 residues. From germline, CDR1 is SGHVS and CDR2 FQNEAQ. The ends were cut back, 2 bases at V and 7 bases at J, with 11 bases in the middle. CDR3 sequence: CASSLRRADEAFF. Here the CDR3 DNA reads TGTGCCAGCAGCTTAAGGAGGGCAGATGAAGCTTTCTTT.

The V call is TRBV7-2, the J call TRBJ2-7, with 12 bases matching TRBD2. The V gene end was trimmed by 6 bases and the J gene end by 4 bases; junction bases not matched to a gene: 4. Germline V gene lookup returns CDR1 SGHTA and CDR2 FQGNSA. The CDR3 has 14 amino acids. CDR3 bases: TGTGCCAGCAGTCTAGGACTAGCGGGATACGAGCAGTACTTC. This translates into CASSLGLAGYEQYF.

The V and J genes are TRBV28 and TRBJ2-1, with TRBD1 matching over 12 bases. J lost 6 bases, V lost 3 bases, and 3 bases had no gene match. Germline V lookup: CDR1 MDHEN, CDR2 SYDVKM. CDR3 length equals 15 residues. CDR3 in amino acids: CASSLGTGGFNEQFF. The CDR3 DNA sequence: TGTGCCAGCAGTTTGGGGACAGGGGGCTTCAATGAGCAGTTCTTC.

This clone appeared once. This chain connects TRBV30 to TRBJ2-3, with 13 bases aligning to TRBD2. CDR1 and CDR2 (germline): GTSNPN, SVGIG (reference sequence). V trimming: 1 base; J trimming: 0 bases; junction bases outside the gene matches: 1. The CDR3 sequence is 16 residues long. CDR3 in amino acids: CAWSAGLAGSTDTQYF. DNA for the CDR3: TGTGCCTGGAGTGCGGGACTAGCGGGGAGCACAGATACGCAGTATTTT. The full variable domain, with the rest looked up from reference TRBV30 and TRBJ2-3, is SQTIHQWPATLVQPVGSPLSLECTVEGTSNPNLYWYRQAAGRGLQLLFYSVGIGQISSEVPQNLSASRPQDRQFILSSKKLLLSDSGFYLCAWSAGLAGSTDTQYFGPGTRLTVL.